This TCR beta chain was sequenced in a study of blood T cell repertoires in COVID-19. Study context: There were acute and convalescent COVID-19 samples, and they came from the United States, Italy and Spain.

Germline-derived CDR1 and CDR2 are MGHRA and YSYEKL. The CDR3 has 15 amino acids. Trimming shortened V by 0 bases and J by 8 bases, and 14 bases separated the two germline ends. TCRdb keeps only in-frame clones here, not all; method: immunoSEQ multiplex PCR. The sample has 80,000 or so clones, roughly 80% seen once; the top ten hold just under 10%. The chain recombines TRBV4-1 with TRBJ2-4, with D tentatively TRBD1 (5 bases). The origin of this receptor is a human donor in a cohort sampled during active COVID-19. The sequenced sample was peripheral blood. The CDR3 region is CASSQDRGRADIQYF. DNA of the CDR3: TGCGCCAGCAGCCAAGATCGAGGCAGGGCTGACATTCAGTACTTC.